Listed below are T cell receptor beta chains from one sample, sequenced in a study of blood T cells in healthy people across ages. Each CDR3 protein gets one entry after TCRdb re-called the 5' RACE reads with MiXCR. The sample contains 900,000 to 950,000 distinct CDR3 sequences, almost 30% of which appear only once. The same sample was also used in a study of T cells of mothers and their children.

What was sequenced was blood. All receptors derive from a woman between 40 and 55 years old in good health. Both conserved end residues are part of each CDR3.

j_gene | v_gene | CDR3aa
TRBJ1-4 | TRBV29-1 | CSVVLRGSGEKLFF
TRBJ2-7 | TRBV5-1 | CASSLQGQESGGEQYF
TRBJ2-1 | TRBV27 | CASSLGLAVTLGNEQFF
TRBJ2-7 | TRBV5-1 | CASSSTGRVDYEQYF
TRBJ2-3 | TRBV4-1 | CASSHGRGLSDTQYF
TRBJ1-4 | TRBV12-3/TRBV12-4 | CASRTTVYGKLFF
TRBJ1-2 | TRBV4-3 | CASSHPDRGVAGYTF
TRBJ2-7 | TRBV20-1 | CSAPITTSYEQYF
TRBJ1-2 | TRBV15 | CATSRQGNYGYTF
TRBJ2-5 | TRBV7-9 | CASSGRSRDRVRETQYF
TRBJ2-7 | TRBV5-1 | CASSKDRGFTYEQYF
TRBJ2-3 | TRBV6-1 | CASSPAGTGVLYTDTQYF
TRBJ2-5 | TRBV9 | CASSPGGGPGETQYF
TRBJ2-7 | TRBV5-1 | CASSLSGLANYEQYF
TRBJ2-5 | TRBV27 | CASSTLGGDVQETQYF
TRBJ2-5 | TRBV15 | CATSRVTSGRWETQYF
TRBJ2-3 | TRBV7-9 | CAGSLSRTGTDTQYF
TRBJ2-5 | TRBV20-1 | CSARGSSGGAYETQYF
TRBJ1-4 | TRBV2 | CASRLRQASPNEKLFF
TRBJ2-5 | TRBV3-1 | CASSQDRGMDYNEQYF
TRBJ1-2 | TRBV28 | CASSLPGRDYGYTF
TRBJ2-6 | TRBV7-8 | CASSMTSGESGANVLTF
TRBJ1-4 | TRBV5-1 | CAGSLQGRNEKLFF
TRBJ2-2 | TRBV24-1 | CATSDSGSGELFF
TRBJ2-5 | TRBV7-3 | CASSLSPGYQETQYF
TRBJ1-1 | TRBV20-1 | CSARDQVEGYLNTEAFF
TRBJ1-2 | TRBV24-1 | CATSRDGANYGHTF
TRBJ2-7 | TRBV14 | CASSQDLQRTYEQYF
TRBJ2-3 | TRBV5-1 | CASSLGTETSTDTQYF
TRBJ2-6 | TRBV12-3/TRBV12-4 | CASHGFGQGGANVLTF
TRBJ2-1 | TRBV20-1 | CSAHKINEQFF
TRBJ1-4 | TRBV9 | CASSTRDRAGEKLFF
TRBJ1-1 | TRBV15 | CATSILMNTEAFF
TRBJ2-3 | TRBV5-1 | CAWPSGGPPDTQYF